Following are 31 T cell receptor beta chains from one sample sequenced in a study of cytomegalovirus exposure and HLA in healthy donors. Using immunoSEQ multiplex PCR, the repertoire was profiled, and TCRdb retains in-frame clones only, with some absent. This sample has some 150,000 clones; 86% occur once, and the top ten carry roughly 2.6%. Material: PBMCs. The origin of the receptors is a man younger than 35 in good health and CMV-seropositive.

The chain carries TRBV7-8 and TRBJ2-7; weak D call: TRBD1 (6 bases). The CDR3 has 15 residues. Germline V gene data show CDR1 as SGHVS and CDR2 as FQNEAQ. Trimming stripped 4 bases from V and 0 bases from J, with 13 bases between. CDR3 loop: CASSSGARYSYEQYF. The DNA of the CDR3 is TGTGCCAGCAGCTCAGGGGCAAGGTACTCCTACGAGCAGTACTTC. Full variable domain (missing parts from reference TRBV7-8 and TRBJ2-7): GAGVSQSPRYKVAKRGQDVALRCDPISGHVSLFWYQQALGQGPEFLTYFQNEAQLDKSGLPSDRFFAERPEGSVSTLKIQRTQQEDSAVYLCASSSGARYSYEQYFGPGTRLTVT.

In DNA, the CDR3 is TGTGCCAGCAGCCAGGGACTAGCGGGAGGCGAGCAGTACTTC. Amino acid sequence: CASSQGLAGGEQYF. The V call is TRBV5-6, the J call TRBJ2-7; 15 bases agree with TRBD2. This CDR3 contains 14 residues. The germline V gene has CDR1 SGHDT and CDR2 YYEEEE. The junction had 2 bases not matched to a gene; V was cut back by 4 bases and J by 6 bases.

The chain combines TRBV7-3 with TRBJ1-1, with TRBD1 matching 7 bases. V lost 1 base and J lost 4; bases outside the gene matches: 6. The CDR3 totals 15 residues. Germline V gene sequence: CDR1 SGHTA, CDR2 FQGTGA. The CDR3: CASSLKGAEGTEAFF. CDR3 nucleotide sequence: TGTGCCAGCAGCTTAAAGGGGGCAGAAGGCACTGAAGCTTTCTTT. Full variable domain (rest looked up from reference TRBV7-3 and TRBJ1-1): GAGVSQTPSNKVTEKGKYVELRCDPISGHTALYWYRQSLGQGPEFLIYFQGTGAADDSGLPNDRFFAVRPEGSVSTLKIQRTERGDSAVYLCASSLKGAEGTEAFFGQGTRLTVV.

This chain connects TRBV27 to TRBJ2-7; 10 positions match TRBD1. Trimming cost V 3 bases and J 4 bases; bases outside gene matches: 6. The germline CDR1 and CDR2 sequences are MNHEY and SMNVEV (reference sequence). The CDR3 covers 15 residues. The CDR3 bases are TGTGCCAGCAGTTTGGGCGGGACAGGGGCGTACGAGCAGTACTTC. Translation gives CASSLGGTGAYEQYF.

CDR3 sequence (DNA): TGTGCCAGCAGCTCAGACAGGGGCTATGGCTACACCTTC. Its protein product is CASSSDRGYGYTF. This chain joins TRBV5-4 and TRBJ1-2, with 8 bases aligning to TRBD1. This CDR3 is 13 amino acids long. Germline-derived CDR1 and CDR2 are SGHNT and YYREEE (reference sequence). The V gene end was trimmed by 3 bases and the J gene end by 4 bases; junction bases not matched to a gene: 2.

The chain links TRBV13 to TRBJ1-1, with 8 nucleotides matching TRBD1. Losses at the gene ends were 3 bases for V and 6 bases for J; bases not matched to a gene: 3. Looked up from germline, CDR1 is PRHDT and CDR2 is FYEKMQ (reference sequence). The CDR3 length is 13 residues. CDR3: CASSFSTGAEAFF. Written as DNA, the CDR3 is TGTGCCAGCAGCTTCTCGACAGGGGCTGAAGCTTTCTTT.

Concerning this clone itself: Distinct nucleotide sequences in the sample also encode this CDR3. V gene TRBV6-4 combines with J gene TRBJ2-1, with 9 bases that match TRBD2. Losses at the gene ends were 0 bases for V and 3 bases for J; bases not matched to a gene: 0. In germline, CDR1 is MRHNA, CDR2 SNTAGT. The CDR3 is made up of 15 amino acids. In DNA, the CDR3 is TGTGCCAGCAGTGACTCTAGCGGGAGCTACAATGAGCAGTTCTTC. Amino acids: CASSDSSGSYNEQFF.

The genes are TRBV5-1 and TRBJ2-5; 7 bases fit TRBD1. V gave up 2 bases and J gave up 1 base; unmatched junction bases: 5. The length of the CDR3 is 15 residues. Per the germline V gene, CDR1 is SGHRS and CDR2 is YFSETQ. The CDR3 reads CASSLQGQPQETQYF. CDR3 in DNA: TGCGCCAGCAGCTTACAGGGGCAGCCCCAAGAGACCCAGTACTTC.

V gene TRBV19 combines with J gene TRBJ1-1; perhaps TRBD1 as D (6 bases). In germline, CDR1 is LNHDA, CDR2 SQIVND (reference sequence). With 6 bases removed from V and 5 bases from J, the gap between germline ends came to 13 bases. This CDR3 has 13 amino acids. The CDR3 DNA reads TGTGCCAGTAGGGCGGGGGGCTCAACTGAAGCTTTCTTT. This codes for CASRAGGSTEAFF.

The J gene is TRBJ1-1, the V gene TRBV4-3; TRBD1 is a possible D gene (6 bases). The CDR3 runs to 16 residues. The V end was cut by 5 bases, the J end by 5 bases, with 21 bases between. Germline assignment: CDR1 LGHNA and CDR2 YSLEER. Here the CDR3 reads CASSSTFTGLGTEAFF. In DNA form, the CDR3 reads TGCGCCAGCAGCTCCACTTTTACAGGGTTGGGGACTGAAGCTTTCTTT.

The chain links TRBV9 to TRBJ1-1; D is unresolved. Germline CDR1 SGDLS, CDR2 YYNGEE. V was shortened by 3 bases and J by 1 base, with 10 bases between the two germline ends. The CDR3 is made up of 14 amino acids. The CDR3 loop is CASSAHPGNTEAFF. The CDR3 nucleotides read TGTGCCAGCAGCGCCCACCCCGGGAACACTGAAGCTTTCTTT.

The chain joins TRBV2 to TRBJ1-6; 8 nucleotides align to TRBD1. J lost 10 bases, V lost 4 bases, and 12 bases had no gene match. Germline V gene data show CDR1 as SNHLY and CDR2 as FYNNEI. The CDR3 consists of 16 residues. CDR3 residues: CASSGDRGGSGSPLHF. CDR3 coding DNA: TGTGCCAGCAGTGGTGACAGGGGTGGTTCAGGGTCACCCCTCCACTTT.

J is TRBJ1-2 and V is TRBV5-8; D unresolved. Per the germline V gene, CDR1 is SGHTS and CDR2 is YDEGEE. Trimming removed 4 bases from V and 2 bases from J, with 3 bases in between. The CDR3 contains 11 residues. The CDR3 region has the DNA TGTGCCAGCAGCCCAAACTATGGCTACACCTTC. It translates to CASSPNYGYTF.

This clone turned up a few times. The genes are TRBV28 and TRBJ1-1; 7 positions match TRBD1. CDR3 length: 15 amino acids. J was trimmed by 2 bases and V by 1 base; bases with no gene match: 4. Germline CDR1 MDHEN, CDR2 SYDVKM. The CDR3, as DNA: TGTGCCAGCAGTTTATTCGGGACAGCCAACACTGAAGCTTTCTTT. It translates to CASSLFGTANTEAFF.

The V gene is TRBV19, the J gene TRBJ1-6, with 10 bases fitting TRBD1. The CDR3 runs to 13 residues. Unmatched junction bases numbered 4, after V lost 6 bases and J lost 11 bases. Germline loops: CDR1 LNHDA, CDR2 SQIVND (reference sequence). CDR3 in amino acids: CASRDRGWAPLHF. CDR3 bases: TGTGCCAGTAGGGACAGGGGGTGGGCACCCCTCCACTTT. The full variable domain, in which reference TRBV19 and TRBJ1-6 provide the parts outside the CDR3, is DGGITQSPKYLFRKEGQNVTLSCEQNLNHDAMYWYRQDPGQGLRLIYYSQIVNDFQKGDIAEGYSVSREKKESFPLTVTSAQKNPTAFYLCASRDRGWAPLHFGNGTRLTVT.

The chain combines TRBV7-9 with TRBJ2-5; D perhaps matches TRBD2 (6 bases). This CDR3 region has 14 residues. Germline V gene sequence: CDR1 SEHNR, CDR2 FQNEAQ (reference sequence). The V end was cut by 4 bases, the J end by 4 bases, with 13 bases between. CDR3 sequence (DNA): TGTGCCAGCAGCTCCCGACTAGGAGGAGAGACCCAGTACTTC. It specifies CASSSRLGGETQYF.

This clone has more than one count but fewer than ten. The chain uses TRBV7-9 and TRBJ2-7; 12 positions match TRBD1. The CDR3 runs 15 residues. The V segment lost 5 bases and the J segment 6 bases; nucleotides outside the gene matches: 8. Germline V gene sequence: CDR1 SEHNR, CDR2 FQNEAQ (reference sequence). CDR3 sequence reads: CASSSTGTGGGEQYF. The CDR3 DNA sequence: TGTGCCAGCAGCAGTACCGGGACAGGGGGCGGCGAGCAGTACTTC.

As to this clone: Other DNA sequences within the sample encode an identical CDR3. This chain links TRBV9 with TRBJ2-1, with D uncertain. The CDR3 has 13 amino acids. Trimming pared 0 bases from V and 9 bases from J, leaving 10 bases between. Germline V CDR1 and CDR2: SGDLS, YYNGEE. The CDR3 DNA reads TGTGCCAGCAGCGTAGTTTCGACGGGTGAGCAGTTCTTC. Translated: CASSVVSTGEQFF. The entire variable domain, with the rest obtained from reference TRBV9 and TRBJ2-1, is as follows: DSGVTQTPKHLITATGQRVTLRCSPRSGDLSVYWYQQSLDQGLQFLIQYYNGEERAKGNILERFSAQQFPDLHSELNLSSLELGDSALYFCASSVVSTGEQFFGPGTRLTVL.

The chain couples TRBV4-3 to TRBJ1-1; no clear D gene. There are 15 residues in the CDR3. The germline CDR1 and CDR2 sequences are LGHNA and YSLEER. V dropped 0 bases and J dropped 6 bases, with 14 bases sitting between them. The CDR3 reads CASSQDSRETAEAFF. The CDR3 DNA sequence: TGCGCCAGCAGCCAAGATTCGCGGGAAACGGCTGAAGCTTTCTTT.

The rearrangement uses TRBV4-1 and TRBJ1-5; D not resolved. The germline CDR1 and CDR2 sequences are MGHRA and YSYEKL. CDR3 length: 14 amino acids. With 2 bases removed from V and 6 bases from J, the gap between germline ends came to 11 bases. This chain's CDR3 is CASSQKGLGQPQHF. The CDR3 nucleotides are TGCGCCAGCAGCCAAAAAGGACTGGGTCAGCCCCAGCATTTT.

This chain links TRBV5-1 with TRBJ2-7; TRBD2 matches at 8 bases. Trimming removed 4 bases from V and 4 bases from J; junction bases left unmatched: 7. The CDR3 runs to 14 residues. CDR1 is SGHRS and CDR2 is YFSETQ in the germline V gene. Written as DNA, the CDR3 is TGCGCCAGCAGCGGAGGGGGACTAGTTTACGAGCAGTACTTC. Protein sequence: CASSGGGLVYEQYF.

The chain uses TRBV4-3 and TRBJ1-6; TRBD1 matches at 7 bases. With 4 bases clipped from V and 7 bases from J, the junction kept 7 bases outside the gene matches. Germline CDR1 reads LGHNA; CDR2 reads YSLEER. This CDR3 region has 15 residues. The CDR3 loop reads CASSPGGRRNSPLHF. The DNA for the CDR3 is TGCGCCAGCAGCCCAGGGGGACGGAGGAATTCACCCCTCCACTTT.

The chain couples TRBV19 to TRBJ2-2; the match to TRBD1 covers 8 bases. The ends lost 8 bases at V and 4 bases at J; junction bases unmatched: 9. The CDR3 covers 15 residues. The germline gives CDR1 LNHDA, CDR2 SQIVND (reference sequence). DNA for the CDR3: TGTGCCAGTGGTTGGCTCACAGGGGGCACCGGGGAGCTGTTTTTT. Protein: CASGWLTGGTGELFF.

This clone has only one observation. The rearrangement joins TRBV7-8 to TRBJ2-2; tentative D call: TRBD1 (5 bases). Germline V gene lookup returns CDR1 SGHVS and CDR2 FQNEAQ. This CDR3 comprises 15 residues. V lost 6 bases and J lost 4, with 15 bases in between. CDR3 in amino acids: CASRPGWMSTGELFF. The CDR3, as DNA: TGTGCCAGCAGGCCAGGGTGGATGAGCACCGGGGAGCTGTTTTTT.

The genes are TRBV5-1 and TRBJ2-7, with 10 bases that match TRBD1. Germline V gene data show CDR1 as SGHRS and CDR2 as YFSETQ. V was clipped by 6 bases and J by 6 bases; unmatched bases: 9. There are 14 residues in the CDR3. The CDR3 is CASTAGTGVTEQYF. The CDR3 nucleotides are TGCGCCAGCACCGCCGGGACAGGGGTGACCGAGCAGTACTTC.

The chain carries TRBV10-3 and TRBJ2-7; tentatively, D is TRBD1 (5 bases). V lost 0 bases to trimming and J lost 6 bases, with 12 bases between them. In germline, CDR1 is ENHRY, CDR2 SYGVKD. This CDR3 comprises 14 residues. The CDR3 here is CAISESGAVREQYF. CDR3 in DNA: TGTGCCATCAGTGAGTCTGGGGCAGTACGCGAGCAGTACTTC.

This sequence joins TRBV6-5 and TRBJ2-7; maybe TRBD2 (6 bases). CDR1 is MNHEY and CDR2 is SVGAGI in the germline V gene. V was pared by 6 bases and J by 6 bases, with 18 bases between. This CDR3 region has 14 residues. CDR3 loop: CASSHDPRRGEQYF. Written as DNA, the CDR3 is TGTGCCAGCAGCCACGATCCCCGGAGGGGCGAGCAGTACTTC.

The DNA of the CDR3 is TGTGCCAGTACTGAATCAGGGGGCTTTAGAAGGGAGACCCAGTACTTC. As protein: CASTESGGFRRETQYF. The rearrangement uses TRBV19 and TRBJ2-5; 8 bases are a match to TRBD1. This CDR3 comprises 16 residues. V gave up 7 bases and J gave up 5 bases; unmatched junction bases: 15. Looked up from germline, CDR1 is LNHDA and CDR2 is SQIVND (reference sequence).

The chain links TRBV5-4 to TRBJ2-3, with 10 bases lining up with TRBD2. This CDR3 has 16 residues. The trim removed 3 bases at V and 6 bases at J, leaving 10 bases unmatched. Germline values: CDR1 SGHNT, CDR2 YYREEE (reference sequence). The CDR3 sequence: CASSSSAGGRRDTQYF. The CDR3 DNA reads as TGTGCCAGCAGCTCCTCAGCGGGGGGGCGAAGGGATACGCAGTATTTT. The whole variable domain, remainder taken from reference TRBV5-4 and TRBJ2-3, is ETGVTQSPTHLIKTRGQQVTLRCSSQSGHNTVSWYQQALGQGPQFIFQYYREEENGRGNFPPRFSGLQFPNYSSELNVNALELDDSALYLCASSSSAGGRRDTQYFGPGTRLTVL.

This clone was seen more than once but under ten times. J is TRBJ1-6 and V is TRBV7-9; TRBD1 is a possible D gene (6 bases). Germline V gene sequence: CDR1 SEHNR, CDR2 FQNEAQ (reference sequence). V was pared by 4 bases and J by 11 bases, with 24 bases between. This CDR3 spans 17 amino acids. This CDR3 reads CASSSLGGAVLTAPLHF. In DNA form, the CDR3 reads TGTGCCAGCAGCTCCTTAGGGGGGGCAGTACTAACGGCACCCCTCCACTTT.

Details on this clone: A read error may produce the germline difference seen at one junction end. The V gene is TRBV7-7, the J gene TRBJ2-3; 8 bases line up with TRBD2. CDR1 and CDR2 (germline): SSHAT, FNYEAQ (reference sequence). The CDR3 length is 15 residues. The CDR3 coding sequence is TGTGCTAGCAGCTTAGTCGGGGGGGCCCTAGATACGCAGTATTTT. Its protein is CASSLVGGALDTQYF.